Listed here are 17 T cell receptor beta chains from one sample, sequenced in a study of cytomegalovirus exposure and HLA in healthy donors. The PCR used 60 Vbeta and 13 Jbeta primers. Assay: immunoSEQ multiplex PCR; the TCRdb copy retains only in-frame clones and omits some. The sample lists 90,000 to 130,000 clones, 55% to 65% occurring once. Sequenced: PBMCs. The receptors shown here come from a young woman in good health and CMV-seronegative.

There are a few counts of this clone. This rearrangement joins TRBV18 to TRBJ2-1, with 10 bases that match TRBD2. The ends lost 4 bases at V and 8 bases at J; junction bases unmatched: 17. This CDR3 comprises 18 residues. The germline CDR1 and CDR2 sequences are KGHSH and LQKENI. CDR3 protein: CASSLRPLESGRGDEQFF. In DNA form, the CDR3 reads TGTGCCAGCTCACTACGGCCTCTGGAGAGCGGGAGGGGCGATGAGCAGTTCTTC.

The V call is TRBV29-1, the J call TRBJ2-1; TRBD2 matches 11 bases. The V gene's germline CDR1 is SQVTM and CDR2 ANQGSEA. The CDR3 has 14 residues. Unmatched junction bases numbered 8, after V lost 0 bases and J lost 13 bases. In DNA, the CDR3 is TGCAGCGTTGAAGATTCACTAGCGGGAGTCTTCCAGTTCTTC. Protein sequence: CSVEDSLAGVFQFF.

The chain employs TRBV19 and TRBJ2-5; D not resolved. V lost 3 bases and J lost 1, with 9 bases in between. Germline values: CDR1 LNHDA, CDR2 SQIVND (reference sequence). The CDR3 loop spans 14 amino acids. The CDR3 region is CASSILFSQETQYF. In DNA form, the CDR3 reads TGTGCCAGTAGTATCCTGTTTTCCCAAGAGACCCAGTACTTC.

V gene TRBV5-1 combines with J gene TRBJ2-3; D is possibly TRBD1 (5 bases). Per the germline V gene, CDR1 is SGHRS and CDR2 is YFSETQ. Trimming took 3 bases from V and 3 from J, leaving 8 bases between them. The CDR3 contains 13 residues. CDR3 nucleotide sequence: TGCGCCAGCAGCTCCCAGGGAACAGATACGCAGTATTTT. This gives the protein CASSSQGTDTQYF.

The V and J genes are TRBV7-2 and TRBJ1-1, with D uncertain. V was pared by 5 bases and J by 2 bases, with 3 bases between. This CDR3 has 11 amino acids. The V gene's germline CDR1 is SGHTA and CDR2 FQGNSA. CDR3 nucleotide sequence: TGTGCCAGCAGCCAAAACACTGAAGCTTTCTTT. It encodes CASSQNTEAFF.

V and J are TRBV2 and TRBJ2-7; 9 bases are a match to TRBD1. V lost 6 bases and J lost 2; bases outside the gene matches: 5. The CDR3 runs 14 residues. Looked up from germline, CDR1 is SNHLY and CDR2 is FYNNEI. The CDR3 DNA follows: TGTGCCAGCAGCACCGGGACAGGGACCTACGAGCAGTACTTC. Translated: CASSTGTGTYEQYF.

The gene calls are TRBV7-2 and TRBJ2-5; no firm D call. V was cut by 1 base and J by 2 bases, with 5 bases left in between. Germline V gene sequence: CDR1 SGHTA, CDR2 FQGNSA. This CDR3 spans 13 amino acids. This chain's CDR3 is CASSLGQQETQYF. The CDR3 coding sequence is TGTGCCAGCAGCTTAGGGCAGCAAGAGACCCAGTACTTC.

The rearrangement links TRBV9 to TRBJ2-3; TRBD2 is a possible D gene (6 bases). V was clipped by 0 bases and J by 3 bases, with 11 bases between them. The CDR3 length is 15 residues. Germline V gives CDR1 SGDLS, CDR2 YYNGEE. The CDR3 protein is CASSVAPLATDTQYF. CDR3 nucleotides: TGTGCCAGCAGCGTAGCTCCACTAGCTACAGATACGCAGTATTTT. Filled out from reference TRBV9 and TRBJ2-3, the complete variable domain reads DSGVTQTPKHLITATGQRVTLRCSPRSGDLSVYWYQQSLDQGLQFLIQYYNGEERAKGNILERFSAQQFPDLHSELNLSSLELGDSALYFCASSVAPLATDTQYFGPGTRLTVL.

Only a few counts were recorded for this clone. This chain joins TRBV28 and TRBJ2-5, with D maybe TRBD2 (5 bases). CDR1 and CDR2 (germline): MDHEN, SYDVKM. The CDR3 contains 15 residues. The V end lost 6 bases, the J end lost 0 bases, and 14 bases lay between the germline ends. This chain's CDR3 is CASSSLRGNQETQYF. Here the CDR3 DNA reads TGTGCCAGCAGCTCCCTCCGGGGAAACCAAGAGACCCAGTACTTC.

This clone was detected a few times. The rearrangement joins TRBV13 to TRBJ2-2; D unclear. The CDR3 spans 17 residues. Trimming shortened V by 1 base and J by 0 bases, and 12 bases separated the two germline ends. CDR1 PRHDT and CDR2 FYEKMQ come from the germline V gene (reference sequence). The chain's CDR3 is CASSLDGELANTGELFF. The CDR3 region has the DNA TGTGCCAGCAGCTTAGATGGAGAGCTAGCGAACACCGGGGAGCTGTTTTTT.

The chain employs TRBV13 and TRBJ2-7; D gene ambiguous. The V gene's germline CDR1 is PRHDT and CDR2 FYEKMQ (reference sequence). Trimming removed 2 bases from V and 2 bases from J, with 7 bases in between. The CDR3 loop spans 13 amino acids. The CDR3 sequence is CASSLNNAYEQYF. CDR3 in DNA: TGTGCCAGCAGCTTAAACAACGCCTACGAGCAGTACTTC.

The V call is TRBV28, the J call TRBJ1-1, with D perhaps TRBD1 (6 bases). The CDR3 consists of 14 residues. Between the trimmed V and J ends, which lost 7 bases and 4 bases, there was a span of 16 bases. The germline CDR1 and CDR2 sequences are MDHEN and SYDVKM. The CDR3 DNA sequence: TGTGCCAGCAAATACGGGGGGGCGATCACTGAAGCTTTCTTT. As protein: CASKYGGAITEAFF.

The chain combines TRBV19 with TRBJ1-1, with a weak D call TRBD1 (5 bases). Germline CDR1 and CDR2: LNHDA and SQIVND (reference sequence). This CDR3 contains 16 residues. Between the trimmed V and J ends, which lost 1 base and 4 bases, there was a span of 16 bases. The CDR3 loop reads CASSIVKGGETTEAFF. CDR3 in DNA: TGTGCCAGTAGTATAGTAAAGGGAGGGGAGACCACTGAAGCTTTCTTT.

The chain recombines TRBV5-8 with TRBJ2-3, with 13 bases aligning to TRBD2. CDR1 SGHTS and CDR2 YDEGEE come from the germline V gene. The length of the CDR3 is 17 residues. V was clipped by 3 bases and J by 5 bases; unmatched bases: 9. The CDR3 region is CASSSRRLAGGLDTQYF. The CDR3 DNA reads TGTGCCAGCAGCTCGCGACGACTAGCGGGAGGCTTAGATACGCAGTATTTT.

The chain recombines TRBV30 with TRBJ2-5, with TRBD1 identical over 9 bases. The CDR3 runs to 15 residues. In germline, CDR1 is GTSNPN, CDR2 SVGIG (reference sequence). Trimming cost V 2 bases and J 1 base; bases outside gene matches: 5. The DNA for the CDR3 is TGTGCCTGGAGTATACACAGGGGGCCCCAAGAGACCCAGTACTTC. It translates to CAWSIHRGPQETQYF. Using reference TRBV30 and TRBJ2-5 for the parts outside the CDR3, the full variable domain is SQTIHQWPATLVQPVGSPLSLECTVEGTSNPNLYWYRQAAGRGLQLLFYSVGIGQISSEVPQNLSASRPQDRQFILSSKKLLLSDSGFYLCAWSIHRGPQETQYFGPGTRLLVL.

This sequence joins TRBV18 and TRBJ1-1; no reliable D call. CDR3 length: 15 amino acids. V gave up 3 bases and J gave up 2 bases, with 13 bases separating them. CDR1 KGHSH and CDR2 LQKENI come from the germline V gene. CDR3 loop: CASSPPAGRNTEAFF. Here the CDR3 DNA reads TGTGCCAGCTCACCGCCGGCGGGAAGAAACACTGAAGCTTTCTTT.

This sequence joins TRBV7-8 and TRBJ2-3, with TRBD2 matching over 7 bases. The CDR3 totals 16 residues. Trimming removed 4 bases from V and 4 bases from J; junction bases left unmatched: 11. The germline CDR1 and CDR2 sequences are SGHVS and FQNEAQ. Here the CDR3 reads CASSSPTGGRSDTQYF. The DNA for the CDR3 is TGTGCCAGCAGCTCACCCACGGGAGGACGTTCAGATACGCAGTATTTT.